The clone carrying this T cell receptor (beta chain) appeared a few times. V lost 5 bases, J lost 2 bases, and 18 bases lay in between. This CDR3 comprises 15 residues. Germline CDR1 SQVTM, CDR2 ANQGSEA. This entry belongs to a study of response to subunit inactivated influenza vaccine. TCRdb fed the RT-PCR reads into MiXCR, producing one record per CDR3 protein. The top ten clones hold roughly 7.2% of a sample with about 650,000 distinct CDR3 sequences, about 15% of them seen once. The V gene is TRBV29-1, the J gene TRBJ1-1; D unclear. Sequenced here: PBMCs from blood, sampled around 15 days before vaccination. The clonotype was recovered from a man aged 45 to 65 who received an inactivated influenza vaccine. Here the CDR3 reads CSVSFGKPSNTEAFF. The CDR3 DNA sequence: TGCAGCGTTTCATTTGGGAAGCCATCCAACACTGAAGCTTTCTTT. The variable domain in full, with the rest retrieved from reference TRBV29-1 and TRBJ1-1, is SAVISQKPSRDICQRGTSLTIQCQVDSQVTMMFWYRQQPGQSLTLIATANQGSEATYESGFVIDKFPISRPNLTFSTLTVSNMSPEDSSIYLCSVSFGKPSNTEAFFGQGTRLTVV.